The table lists the clone carrying this T cell receptor beta chain with a few counts. Its target is not known. The genes are named according to mouse. The read terminates 4 residues before the CDR3 end, so the remaining end is supplied by the germline J gene. This sample is drawn from a study of CD8+ T cells in alopecia areata. Findings and caveats of the study: Lesional scalp, notably in alopecia totalis/universalis, had clonality above that of normal scalp.

In germline, CDR1 is GKSSPN, CDR2 SITVG. This CDR3 is 13 amino acids long. Cells from pooled cutaneous lymph nodes were sorted by CD4, CD8alpha, NKG2D, NKG2ACE and other markers. Sequencing used cDNA as its template, made by extracting RNA and reverse transcribing it. Method: immunoSEQ multiplex PCR; TCRdb's copy keeps in-frame clones and lacks some. Captured here are over 250,000 clones, none seen once; the top ten comprise 1.2%. Source material: CD4+ T cells sorted from a lymph node. V and J are TRBV31 and TRBJ2-5, with TRBD2 matching 10 bases. This TCR was sampled from a C3H/HeJ mouse with alopecia areata. The mice in this strain carry MHC haplotype H2-k. CDR3 sequence: CAWSRLGGDTQYF. Incomplete CDR3 DNA: TGTGCCTGGAGTCGACTGGGGGGAGAC. The whole variable domain, filled in from reference TRBV31 and TRBJ2-5, reads AQTIHQWPVAEIKAVGSPLSLGCTIKGKSSPNLYWYWQATGGTLQQLFYSITVGQVESVVQLNLSASRPKDDQFILSTEKLLLSHSGFYLCAWSRLGGDTQYFGPGTRLLVL.